The subject of this entry is one T cell receptor (beta chain). The protocol was immunoSEQ multiplex PCR, while the TCRdb copy is restricted to in-frame clones and leaves out a portion. The table lists about 300,000 clones, 85% to 90% of them singletons. The sample belongs to a study of blood T cell repertoires in COVID-19. Enrollees, roughly 18 to 90 years old, lived in around 23 US areas. V lost 4 bases, J lost 11 bases, and 3 bases stayed unmatched. The CDR3 loop spans 12 amino acids. Germline lookup yields CDR1 SGHRS and CDR2 YFSETQ. The TCR comes from a woman aged 50 to 60 who had been exposed to COVID-19. Sequences were obtained from PBMCs or T cells enriched from blood (not recorded which). V usage is TRBV5-1 and J usage is TRBJ1-4; TRBD1 matches 9 bases. The CDR3 DNA reads as TGCGCCAGCAGCCTCGGACAGGGGAAACTGTTTTTT. Translating it yields CASSLGQGKLFF.